This is a list of T cell receptor beta chains from one sample in a study of cytomegalovirus exposure and HLA in healthy donors. TCRdb keeps only in-frame clones here, not all; method: immunoSEQ multiplex PCR. The sample includes 70,000 or so clones, under 85% of them seen just once. Sequenced material: PBMCs. All receptors come from a woman aged 60 to 75 in good health and CMV-seropositive. The CDR3 runs from the conserved cysteine through the conserved F or W. The order of the fields is D gene, J gene, CDR3 length, clone size, V gene, CDR3 protein, CDR3 DNA. The D gene is left open where the match is weak. The size field is filled for only some rows; it gives once, few, many or a size class.

D gene: TRBD1
J gene: TRBJ2-5
CDR3 length: 15
clone size: .
V gene: TRBV4-1
CDR3 protein: CASSPGVVGGKTQYF
CDR3 DNA: TGCGCCAGCAGCCCAGGCGTAGTAGGGGGCAAGACCCAGTACTTC

D gene: .
J gene: TRBJ1-1
CDR3 length: 15
clone size: .
V gene: TRBV18
CDR3 protein: CASSPQAGRNTEAFF
CDR3 DNA: TGTGCCAGCTCACCACAGGCAGGGCGGAACACTGAAGCTTTCTTT

D gene: .
J gene: TRBJ1-1
CDR3 length: 15
clone size: .
V gene: TRBV6-5
CDR3 protein: CASSYSGGVNTEAFF
CDR3 DNA: TGTGCCAGCAGTTACTCGGGAGGGGTGAACACTGAAGCTTTCTTT

D gene: .
J gene: TRBJ2-7
CDR3 length: 15
clone size: .
V gene: TRBV7-8
CDR3 protein: CASSLAPGVFYEQYF
CDR3 DNA: TGTGCCAGCAGCTTAGCGCCAGGGGTATTCTACGAGCAGTACTTC

D gene: TRBD1
J gene: TRBJ1-5
CDR3 length: 15
clone size: few
V gene: TRBV4-1
CDR3 protein: CASSQSGTGNQPQHF
CDR3 DNA: TGCGCCAGCAGCCAATCCGGGACAGGCAATCAGCCCCAGCATTTT

D gene: .
J gene: TRBJ1-5
CDR3 length: 13
clone size: few
V gene: TRBV19
CDR3 protein: CASSLNSNQPQHF
CDR3 DNA: TGTGCCAGTAGCCTAAATAGCAATCAGCCCCAGCATTTT

D gene: .
J gene: TRBJ1-6
CDR3 length: 15
clone size: few
V gene: TRBV6-1
CDR3 protein: CASSELRGNNSPLHF
CDR3 DNA: TGTGCCAGCAGTGAACTGAGAGGGAACAATTCACCCCTCCACTTT

D gene: TRBD2
J gene: TRBJ2-5
CDR3 length: 13
clone size: .
V gene: TRBV2
CDR3 protein: CASRVAGVETQYF
CDR3 DNA: TGTGCCAGCAGGGTAGCGGGAGTGGAGACCCAGTACTTC

D gene: .
J gene: TRBJ2-2
CDR3 length: 15
clone size: .
V gene: TRBV29-1
CDR3 protein: CSGLDSSSNTGELFF
CDR3 DNA: TGCAGCGGCCTGGACAGTTCCTCGAACACCGGGGAGCTGTTTTTT

D gene: TRBD2
J gene: TRBJ2-1
CDR3 length: 19
clone size: .
V gene: TRBV19
CDR3 protein: CASSIPRGRNRWYSNEQFF
CDR3 DNA: TGTGCCAGTAGTATCCCCCGCGGGAGGAACCGCTGGTATTCCAATGAGCAGTTCTTC

D gene: .
J gene: TRBJ2-7
CDR3 length: 14
clone size: .
V gene: TRBV27
CDR3 protein: CASSSLGQPYEQYF
CDR3 DNA: TGTGCCAGCAGTTCTTTAGGACAACCCTACGAGCAGTACTTC

D gene: TRBD2
J gene: TRBJ2-5
CDR3 length: 16
clone size: .
V gene: TRBV6-5
CDR3 protein: CASSYSFSGAKETQYF
CDR3 DNA: TGTGCCAGCAGTTACTCGTTTAGCGGGGCCAAGGAGACCCAGTACTTC

D gene: TRBD1
J gene: TRBJ2-7
CDR3 length: 13
clone size: .
V gene: TRBV19
CDR3 protein: CASSPGGTYEQYF
CDR3 DNA: TGTGCCAGTTCCCCAGGGGGAACCTACGAGCAGTACTTC

D gene: .
J gene: TRBJ2-5
CDR3 length: 14
clone size: .
V gene: TRBV5-1
CDR3 protein: CASSWAVSRETQYF
CDR3 DNA: TGCGCCAGCAGCTGGGCTGTTTCGAGAGAGACCCAGTACTTC

D gene: TRBD1
J gene: TRBJ1-5
CDR3 length: 15
clone size: .
V gene: TRBV7-8
CDR3 protein: CASSLDRGLNQPQHF
CDR3 DNA: TGTGCCAGCAGCTTAGACAGGGGTCTCAATCAGCCCCAGCATTTT

D gene: .
J gene: TRBJ1-4
CDR3 length: 17
clone size: few
V gene: TRBV7-3
CDR3 protein: CASSLSGGAIGNEKLFF
CDR3 DNA: TGTGCCAGCAGCTTATCAGGAGGAGCAATAGGGAATGAAAAACTGTTTTTT

D gene: .
J gene: TRBJ2-7
CDR3 length: 14
clone size: .
V gene: TRBV19
CDR3 protein: CASSIHDRTYEQYF
CDR3 DNA: TGTGCCAGTAGTATACATGACAGGACCTACGAGCAGTACTTC

D gene: .
J gene: TRBJ1-5
CDR3 length: 15
clone size: .
V gene: TRBV5-6
CDR3 protein: CASSLGGQGNQPQHF
CDR3 DNA: TGTGCCAGCAGCTTGGGCGGACAAGGTAATCAGCCCCAGCATTTT

D gene: .
J gene: TRBJ1-4
CDR3 length: 14
clone size: few
V gene: TRBV6-5
CDR3 protein: CASSNIRGSEKLFF
CDR3 DNA: TGTGCCAGCAGCAACATTCGGGGAAGTGAAAAACTGTTTTTT

D gene: TRBD1
J gene: TRBJ1-1
CDR3 length: 16
clone size: once
V gene: TRBV28
CDR3 protein: CASRRQGFTTNTEAFF
CDR3 DNA: TGTGCCAGCAGGAGACAGGGTTTCACAACGAACACTGAAGCTTTCTTT

D gene: .
J gene: TRBJ1-1
CDR3 length: 14
clone size: once
V gene: TRBV11-2
CDR3 protein: CASSKQVVDTEAFF
CDR3 DNA: TGTGCCAGCAGCAAACAGGTTGTGGACACTGAAGCTTTCTTT

D gene: TRBD2
J gene: TRBJ2-2
CDR3 length: 13
clone size: .
V gene: TRBV5-1
CDR3 protein: CASSGGGTGELFF
CDR3 DNA: TGCGCCAGCAGCGGGGGGGGCACCGGGGAGCTGTTTTTT